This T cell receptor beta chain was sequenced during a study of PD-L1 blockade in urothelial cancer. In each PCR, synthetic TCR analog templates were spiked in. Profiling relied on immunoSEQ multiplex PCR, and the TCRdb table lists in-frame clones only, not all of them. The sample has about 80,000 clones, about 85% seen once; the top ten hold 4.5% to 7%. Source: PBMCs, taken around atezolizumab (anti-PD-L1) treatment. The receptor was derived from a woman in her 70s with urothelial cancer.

CDR3 sequence reads: CALNPGGGQPQHF. The CDR3 region has the DNA TGTGCCTTGAATCCAGGGGGCGGTCAGCCCCAGCATTTT. This chain connects TRBV30 to TRBJ1-5; 8 nucleotides line up with TRBD1. V was clipped by 7 bases and J by 6 bases; unmatched bases: 8. CDR1 is GTSNPN and CDR2 is SVGIG in the germline V gene (reference sequence). This CDR3 comprises 13 residues. Full variable domain (rest looked up from reference TRBV30 and TRBJ1-5): SQTIHQWPATLVQPVGSPLSLECTVEGTSNPNLYWYRQAAGRGLQLLFYSVGIGQISSEVPQNLSASRPQDRQFILSSKKLLLSDSGFYLCALNPGGGQPQHFGDGTRLSIL.